Below are 6 T cell receptor beta chains sequenced from a single sample in a study of Graves' ophthalmopathy and Graves' hyperthyroidism. RNA transcripts provided the template for amplifying TCR beta CDR3 regions. RT-PCR in the first round used HTBI primers; a second-round multiplex PCR followed. TCRdb re-derived calls from the multiplex PCR reads in MiXCR, one entry per CDR3 protein. The sample records hundreds of thousands of distinct CDR3 sequences, roughly two fifths being singletons. The sequencing input was peripheral blood. These receptors were obtained from an adult man with Graves' ophthalmopathy.

Many counts were recorded for this clonotype. The chain links TRBV14 to TRBJ1-2, with 7 bases identical to TRBD1. Trimming removed 3 bases from V and 2 bases from J; junction bases left unmatched: 3. The CDR3 totals 14 residues. Germline assignment: CDR1 SGHDN and CDR2 FVKESK. The CDR3 loop is CASSQEQGNYGYTF. The CDR3 DNA sequence: TGTGCCAGCAGCCAGGAACAGGGGAACTATGGCTACACCTTC.

This clonotype showed up just a few times. This rearrangement joins TRBV4-2 to TRBJ1-5, with D perhaps matching TRBD1 (5 bases). V shed 5 bases and J shed 0 bases, with 11 bases lying between them. Germline V gene sequence: CDR1 LGHNA, CDR2 YNFKEQ. This CDR3 region has 15 residues. The chain's CDR3 is CASSGRQTSNQPQHF. For the CDR3, the DNA is TGTGCCAGCAGCGGCCGACAGACTAGCAATCAGCCCCAGCATTTT.

This chain connects TRBV20-1 to TRBJ2-1, with TRBD2 matching over 12 bases. Losses at the gene ends were 5 bases for V and 7 bases for J; bases not matched to a gene: 9. Germline values: CDR1 DFQATT, CDR2 SNEGSKA (reference sequence). The CDR3 length is 15 residues. The CDR3 loop reads CSAVSTSGSLNEQFF. CDR3 nucleotide sequence: TGCAGTGCTGTTTCGACTAGCGGGAGTTTGAATGAGCAGTTCTTC.

CDR3 region: CASSVEVGLDQPQHF. The CDR3 nucleotides read TGTGCCAGCAGCGTTGAAGTGGGGTTAGATCAGCCCCAGCATTTT. The chain recombines TRBV9 with TRBJ1-5, with D uncertain. The V gene's germline CDR1 is SGDLS and CDR2 YYNGEE. The CDR3 runs to 15 residues. Trimming left V 2 bases short and J 5 bases short, with 14 bases between.

The chain couples TRBV20-1 to TRBJ2-7, with D perhaps matching TRBD1 or TRBD2 (5 bases each). The CDR3 loop spans 15 amino acids. Per germline, CDR1 DFQATT and CDR2 SNEGSKA (reference sequence). V lost 0 bases to trimming and J lost 2 bases, with 14 bases between them. For the CDR3, the DNA is TGCAGTGCTAGAGATCTTGAGGGACCGGCCTACGAGCAGTACTTC. This encodes CSARDLEGPAYEQYF.

The chain employs TRBV29-1 and TRBJ2-6; possible D gene TRBD2, 6 bases. This CDR3 contains 16 residues. V dropped 4 bases and J dropped 0 bases, with 13 bases sitting between them. The germline gives CDR1 SQVTM, CDR2 ANQGSEA. The CDR3, as DNA: TGCAGCGTTGCTGGGCAGGAGGGCTCTGGGGCCAACGTCCTGACTTTC. This sequence encodes CSVAGQEGSGANVLTF.